The clone carrying this TCR beta chain was detected only a few times. Using its own MiXCR run on the RT-PCR reads, TCRdb lists one record per CDR3 protein. The repertoire holds about 700,000 distinct CDR3 sequences, 14% seen once, with about 3.9% in the top ten. V lost 1 base to trimming and J lost 5 bases, with 11 bases between them. The CDR3 has 14 residues. The J gene is TRBJ2-5, the V gene TRBV12-3 or TRBV12-4, with a weak D call TRBD2 (6 bases). Sequencing was carried out using memory CD4+ T cells from blood. The sequence came from a female donor in good health, serving as a healthy control. The CDR3 is CASSLGAGTETQYF. CDR3 in DNA: TGTGCCAGCAGTTTAGGTGCGGGGACGGAGACCCAGTACTTC.